These 27 T cell receptor beta chains were sequenced from one sample in a study of blood T cell repertoires in COVID-19. Assay: immunoSEQ multiplex PCR; the TCRdb copy retains only in-frame clones and omits some. The repertoire has approximately 250,000 clones, 88% of them found once; the top ten carry more than 8.5%. The source material was peripheral blood. Receptors were obtained from a woman in her seventies with COVID-19, enrolled during active disease.

The chain combines TRBV4-3 with TRBJ2-7; TRBD2 aligns across 9 bases. The germline gives CDR1 LGHNA, CDR2 YSLEER. The CDR3 runs to 16 residues. V lost 1 base, J lost 4 bases, and 8 bases stayed unmatched. This CDR3 reads CASSQGGSGSRYEQYF. The CDR3 DNA reads TGCGCCAGCAGCCAAGGTGGTAGCGGGAGTAGGTACGAGCAGTACTTC.

Here the CDR3 reads CASSLEGQGAYEQYF. The CDR3 DNA follows: TGTGCCAGCAGCCTTGAGGGACAGGGTGCCTACGAGCAGTACTTC. The chain couples TRBV5-6 to TRBJ2-7, with TRBD1 matching over 9 bases. The V and J ends lost 4 bases and 2 bases, in that order; junction bases with no gene match: 7. This CDR3 has 15 amino acids. Germline V lookup: CDR1 SGHDT, CDR2 YYEEEE. The whole variable domain, remainder taken from reference TRBV5-6 and TRBJ2-7, is DAGVTQSPTHLIKTRGQQVTLRCSPKSGHDTVSWYQQALGQGPQFIFQYYEEEERQRGNFPDRFSGHQFPNYSSELNVNALLLGDSALYLCASSLEGQGAYEQYFGPGTRLTVT.

The chain uses TRBV5-1 and TRBJ1-6; D remains unclear. The germline gives CDR1 SGHRS, CDR2 YFSETQ. This CDR3 region has 14 residues. The V and J ends lost 0 bases and 8 bases respectively, with 9 bases between them. DNA of the CDR3: TGCGCCAGCAGCTTGGTCAGGAACGATTCACCCCTCCACTTT. It codes for CASSLVRNDSPLHF.

The V and J genes are TRBV4-1 and TRBJ2-1; D possibly corresponds to TRBD2 (5 bases). Trimming shortened V by 0 bases and J by 4 bases, and 13 bases separated the two germline ends. The germline V gene has CDR1 MGHRA and CDR2 YSYEKL. The CDR3 is made up of 16 amino acids. CDR3 bases: TGCGCCAGCAGCCAAGAACAAGCGGCGGGTTACAATGAGCAGTTCTTC. Protein: CASSQEQAAGYNEQFF.

The chain has TRBV4-2 and TRBJ2-2; 12 nucleotides line up with TRBD2. The germline V gene encodes CDR1 LGHNA and CDR2 YNFKEQ. There are 16 residues in the CDR3. Losses at the gene ends were 4 bases for V and 8 bases for J; bases not matched to a gene: 8. The CDR3 spells CASSRRLAGEPGELFF. DNA for the CDR3: TGTGCCAGCAGCCGAAGACTAGCGGGAGAACCTGGGGAGCTGTTTTTT.

The chain employs TRBV11-2 and TRBJ1-5; D call uncertain. The CDR3 sequence is 15 residues long. V gave up 4 bases and J gave up 0 bases, with 10 bases separating them. Germline V CDR1 and CDR2: SGHAT, FQNNGV. The CDR3 protein is CASSSVGGSNQPQHF. CDR3 in DNA: TGTGCCAGCAGCTCAGTGGGAGGTAGCAATCAGCCCCAGCATTTT.

This clone occurred once. This chain connects TRBV6-5 to TRBJ1-1; TRBD1 is a possible D gene (5 bases). V lost 5 bases and J 4 bases, leaving 14 bases between the germline ends. This CDR3 is 14 amino acids long. Germline assignment: CDR1 MNHEY and CDR2 SVGAGI. The CDR3 coding sequence is TGTGCCAGCAGTCGTACAGGCTTTACCACTGAAGCTTTCTTT. The encoded protein is CASSRTGFTTEAFF.

In DNA form, the CDR3 reads TGTGCCAGCAGCCACTCGAACACCGGGGAGCTGTTTTTT. Its translation: CASSHSNTGELFF. The V and J genes are TRBV7-9 and TRBJ2-2; D remains unclear. Trimming stripped 5 bases from V and 0 bases from J, with 4 bases between. The V gene's germline CDR1 is SEHNR and CDR2 FQNEAQ (reference sequence). The CDR3 spans 13 residues. The entire variable domain, with the rest obtained from reference TRBV7-9 and TRBJ2-2, is as follows: DTGVSQNPRHKITKRGQNVTFRCDPISEHNRLYWYRQTLGQGPEFLTYFQNEAQLEKSRLLSDRFSAERPKGSFSTLEIQRTEQGDSAMYLCASSHSNTGELFFGEGSRLTVL.

The chain joins TRBV19 to TRBJ2-4, with 7 positions matching TRBD1. The junction had 19 bases not matched to a gene; V was cut back by 7 bases and J by 4 bases. This CDR3 comprises 18 residues. CDR1 LNHDA and CDR2 SQIVND come from the germline V gene (reference sequence). DNA for the CDR3: TGTGCCAGTATCTTTTTGAAGGGGGCGGTCGGGATAAAAAACATTCAGTACTTC. Encoded protein: CASIFLKGAVGIKNIQYF.

The chain is built from TRBV28 and TRBJ2-7, with D possibly matching TRBD1 (7 bases). Germline V gene sequence: CDR1 MDHEN, CDR2 SYDVKM. The V end was cut by 3 bases, the J end by 4 bases, with 16 bases between. The length of the CDR3 is 15 residues. The chain's CDR3 is CASSFRGDVGYEQYF. The DNA for the CDR3 is TGTGCCAGCAGTTTCAGGGGGGACGTGGGTTACGAGCAGTACTTC.

V usage is TRBV10-3 and J usage is TRBJ2-7; 7 bases align to TRBD2. Per the germline V gene, CDR1 is ENHRY and CDR2 is SYGVKD. The trim removed 4 bases at V and 3 bases at J, leaving 12 bases unmatched. This CDR3 spans 16 amino acids. The CDR3, as DNA: TGTGCCATCAGTGCCACCAATGGTCTAGCGGACTACGAGCAGTACTTC. Its translation is CAISATNGLADYEQYF.

The chain links TRBV5-4 to TRBJ2-7; 15 nucleotides align to TRBD2. Germline assignment: CDR1 SGHNT and CDR2 YYREEE (reference sequence). The CDR3 spans 16 residues. J was trimmed by 5 bases and V by 4 bases; bases with no gene match: 7. CDR3 DNA: TGTGCCAGCAGCGCCCAGGGACTAGCGGGAGGCGACGAGCAGTACTTC. This codes for CASSAQGLAGGDEQYF.

This clone was observed once. The chain uses TRBV3-1 (or the pseudogene TRBV3-2) and TRBJ2-1; D gene uncertain. V lost 4 bases to trimming and J lost 4 bases, with 5 bases between them. The CDR3 consists of 12 residues. The germline V gene encodes CDR1 LGHDT and CDR2 YNNKEL (reference sequence). CDR3 sequence (DNA): TGTGCCAGCAGCCTACAGTACAATGAGCAGTTCTTC. Protein product: CASSLQYNEQFF.

J is TRBJ1-1 and V is TRBV5-6; tentative D call: TRBD1 (5 bases). V was trimmed by 3 bases and J by 10 bases, leaving 22 bases between them. The germline CDR1 and CDR2 sequences are SGHDT and YYEEEE. This CDR3 has 15 residues. The CDR3 DNA reads as TGTGCCAGCAGCTCGGGGGGGTTCGGTAGATTTGGAGCTTTCTTT. This sequence encodes CASSSGGFGRFGAFF.

The CDR3 reads CASSLTGRNSPLHF. The CDR3 DNA reads TGTGCCAGCAGCTTGACAGGGAGGAATTCACCCCTCCACTTT. The V and J genes are TRBV7-9 and TRBJ1-6, with 7 bases fitting TRBD1. Losses at the gene ends were 3 bases for V and 7 bases for J; bases not matched to a gene: 3. The CDR3 runs 14 residues. Looked up from germline, CDR1 is SEHNR and CDR2 is FQNEAQ (reference sequence).

This clone has only one observation. The J gene is TRBJ1-6, the V gene TRBV3-1 (or the pseudogene TRBV3-2); no firm D call. V was clipped by 1 base and J by 0 bases, with 4 bases between them. Looked up from germline, CDR1 is LGHDT and CDR2 is YNNKEL (reference sequence). The CDR3 contains 15 residues. For the CDR3, the DNA is TGTGCCAGCAGCCAAGGGAGCTCCTATAATTCACCCCTCCACTTT. Encoded protein: CASSQGSSYNSPLHF.

This clone has just one count. The rearrangement joins TRBV7-2 to TRBJ2-3, with a tentative D call TRBD2 (5 bases). The CDR3 runs to 14 residues. Trimming took off 5 bases at V and 2 bases at J, with 11 bases between the two ends. The germline V gene encodes CDR1 SGHTA and CDR2 FQGNSA. The CDR3 loop is CASSQDWNTDTQYF. CDR3 coding DNA: TGTGCCAGCAGCCAGGACTGGAACACAGATACGCAGTATTTT. The full variable domain, completed using reference TRBV7-2 and TRBJ2-3, is GAGVSQSPSNKVTEKGKDVELRCDPISGHTALYWYRQSLGQGLEFLIYFQGNSAPDKSGLPSDRFSAERTGGSVSTLTIQRTQQEDSAVYLCASSQDWNTDTQYFGPGTRLTVL.

This clone appeared a single time. The chain joins TRBV3-1 (or the pseudogene TRBV3-2) to TRBJ1-1; 7 nucleotides align to TRBD1. V lost 3 bases and J lost 1; bases outside the gene matches: 2. The germline V gene has CDR1 LGHDT and CDR2 YNNKEL (reference sequence). This CDR3 region has 14 residues. As DNA, the CDR3 is TGTGCCAGCAGCCAGGGGACAGAGAACACTGAAGCTTTCTTT. Translated: CASSQGTENTEAFF.

J is TRBJ2-1 and V is TRBV19; TRBD2 agrees at 10 bases. The V and J ends lost 8 bases and 6 bases, in that order; junction bases with no gene match: 7. The CDR3 length is 14 residues. The germline CDR1 and CDR2 sequences are LNHDA and SQIVND (reference sequence). CDR3 in DNA: TGTGCCAGTTCGCTAGCGGGAGTAGCCAATGAGCAGTTCTTC. Translating gives CASSLAGVANEQFF.

The CDR3 is CAWRETGRRFYGYTF. The CDR3 nucleotides are TGTGCCTGGAGGGAAACAGGGCGGCGGTTTTATGGCTACACCTTC. This sequence joins TRBV30 and TRBJ1-2; D may be TRBD1 (6 bases). CDR1 is GTSNPN and CDR2 is SVGIG in the germline V gene (reference sequence). V gave up 3 bases and J gave up 5 bases, with 19 bases separating them. The CDR3 has 15 residues. Full variable domain (remainder filled in from reference TRBV30 and TRBJ1-2): SQTIHQWPATLVQPVGSPLSLECTVEGTSNPNLYWYRQAAGRGLQLLFYSVGIGQISSEVPQNLSASRPQDRQFILSSKKLLLSDSGFYLCAWRETGRRFYGYTFGSGTRLTVV.

This chain connects TRBV6-6 to TRBJ2-1; D gene ambiguous. From germline, CDR1 is MNHNY and CDR2 SVGAGI (reference sequence). The ends were cut back, 2 bases at V and 9 bases at J, with 8 bases in the middle. The CDR3 extends over 12 amino acids. The DNA of the CDR3 is TGTGCCAGCAGTTACAGTGGGCTTGAGCAGTTCTTC. Its translation is CASSYSGLEQFF.

The chain carries TRBV4-3 and TRBJ2-1; 9 nucleotides line up with TRBD2. Germline CDR1 reads LGHNA; CDR2 reads YSLEER. The CDR3 runs to 18 residues. V was clipped by 3 bases and J by 0 bases; unmatched bases: 9. DNA for the CDR3: TGCGCCAGCAGCCAGGCCCGGAGTAGCGGGAGCTCCTACAATGAGCAGTTCTTC. Amino acids: CASSQARSSGSSYNEQFF.

The chain couples TRBV5-4 to TRBJ1-4; 7 bases are shared with TRBD1. There are 14 residues in the CDR3. Trimming removed 4 bases from V and 3 bases from J; junction bases left unmatched: 3. The V gene's germline CDR1 is SGHNT and CDR2 YYREEE (reference sequence). CDR3 residues: CASSKGQSNEKLFF. Here the CDR3 DNA reads TGTGCCAGCAGCAAGGGACAGTCTAATGAAAAACTGTTTTTT.

The chain links TRBV14 to TRBJ1-1; D might be TRBD1 (6 bases). CDR3 length: 13 residues. Deletions cut 5 bases from V and 11 bases from J, with 18 bases between. The germline V gene has CDR1 SGHDN and CDR2 FVKESK. The CDR3 coding sequence is TGTGCCAGCAGCGAAATACAGGGCCTGGGGGCTTTCTTT. It encodes CASSEIQGLGAFF. Together with reference TRBV14 and TRBJ1-1, the CDR3 gives the full variable domain: EAGVTQFPSHSVIEKGQTVTLRCDPISGHDNLYWYRRVMGKEIKFLLHFVKESKQDESGMPNNRFLAERTGGTYSTLKVQPAELEDSGVYFCASSEIQGLGAFFGQGTRLTVV.

The CDR3 DNA sequence: TGTGCCAGCAGTTTAGATCCGGGCACCATATATTTT. This codes for CASSLDPGTIYF. The rearrangement links TRBV12-3 or TRBV12-4 to TRBJ1-3, with no clear D. Trimming cost V 1 base and J 9 bases, with 7 bases left between them. The CDR3 extends over 12 amino acids.

This clone was detected only a few times. V and J are TRBV9 and TRBJ1-1; tentative D call: TRBD1 (6 bases). This CDR3 spans 13 amino acids. Germline V gene lookup returns CDR1 SGDLS and CDR2 YYNGEE. V was trimmed by 1 base and J by 4 bases, leaving 8 bases between them. The CDR3 DNA reads TGTGCCAGCAGCGTACCAGGGGCCACTGAAGCTTTCTTT. It encodes CASSVPGATEAFF.

V gene TRBV7-9 combines with J gene TRBJ2-7, with a tentative D call TRBD2 (6 bases). CDR1 and CDR2 (germline): SEHNR, FQNEAQ (reference sequence). The CDR3 has 14 amino acids. V was trimmed by 4 bases and J by 0 bases, leaving 10 bases between them. CDR3 protein: CASSSAGSSYEQYF. The CDR3 nucleotides are TGTGCCAGCAGCTCTGCCGGGAGCTCCTACGAGCAGTACTTC.